This T cell receptor beta chain was obtained from a study of cytomegalovirus exposure and HLA in healthy donors. Study background: Early released data comprised 75 million to 100 million unique TCRs from HLA-typed donors. Among the 300 to 400 donors who were genotyped, 81% fell in the genetic ancestry cluster that is associated with self-reported Caucasian donors. Whole-study results and caveats: Several of the most significant clusters were apparently associated with common viral pathogens in a later analysis. A later analysis linked 15,000 to 20,000 TCR beta sequences to HLA alleles at 0.05 false discovery rate.

It was with 60 Vbeta and 13 Jbeta primers that the PCR ran. Measured with immunoSEQ multiplex PCR; TCRdb has only the in-frame clones, and not every one. The repertoire includes around 67,000 clones, around 70% of them detected once, and around a fifth sits in the top ten. As for this clone: Its cognate antigen is unknown.

The CDR3 is made up of 16 amino acids. From germline, CDR1 is SEHNR and CDR2 FQNEAQ (reference sequence). The J segment lost 1 base and the V segment lost 5 bases, leaving 5 bases of the junction unmatched. Sequencing was carried out using PBMCs. The receptor was derived from a woman aged 25 to 45 in good health and CMV-seropositive. V and J are TRBV7-9 and TRBJ2-2; 9 positions match TRBD1. CDR3 region: CASSPPGQGNTGELFF. Here the CDR3 DNA reads TGTGCCAGCAGCCCACCGGGACAGGGGAACACCGGGGAGCTGTTTTTT.